Presented here are 13 T cell receptor beta chains from one specimen sequenced in a study of T cell repertoires in cytomegalovirus infection (dated by TCRdb to about 2019). TCRdb records Illumina HiSeq 1500 as the sequencer. TCRdb applied fastp at Q25 and MiXCR to the public reads, then kept only in-frame beta chains. Duplicate CDR3 protein sequences are folded into a single record with the most common DNA and genes. Here the sample has about 310,000 distinct CDR3 sequences; 25% occur a single time. 10% to 15% of the sample is held by the ten biggest clonotypes. These receptors have no known antigen. The meaning of the sample's treatment or condition label: in vitro stimulation with specific CMV peptide epitopes to enrich CMV-specific T cells. Sample: cultured PBMCs, taken from culture after CMV antigen stimulation. These receptors came from a human donor in good health (CMV status not recorded). Some clones in this sample may be carry-over from other donors' samples.

This clonotype was seen a few times. The chain links TRBV7-8 to TRBJ2-5; 8 bases agree with TRBD2. V trimming: 3 bases; J trimming: 5 bases; junction bases outside the gene matches: 14. CDR3 length: 17 amino acids. CDR1 SGHVS and CDR2 FQNEAQ come from the germline V gene. The CDR3 DNA sequence: TGTGCCAGCAGCTTCCAGGCGGTAGCGGGAATGAGGGAGACCCAGTACTTC. Translation: CASSFQAVAGMRETQYF.

The chain employs TRBV6-2 or TRBV6-3 and TRBJ2-3; no definite D call. Deletions cut 8 bases from V and 4 bases from J, with 7 bases between. CDR1 is MNHEY and CDR2 is SVGEGT in the germline V gene. CDR3 size: 11 residues. CDR3 in DNA: TGTGCCAGCGAGGAAGCAGATACGCAGTATTTT. This sequence encodes CASEEADTQYF.

This clonotype was seen many times. The genes are TRBV7-2 and TRBJ2-1, with 12 positions matching TRBD2. J lost 15 bases, V lost 7 bases, and 16 bases had no gene match. Germline V lookup: CDR1 SGHTA, CDR2 FQGNSA. This CDR3 is built from 15 residues. DNA of the CDR3: TGTGCCAGCATCGAAATGCCGGGACTAGCGGGTTGGGGGTTCTTC. It yields the protein CASIEMPGLAGWGFF.

The chain combines TRBV6-8 with TRBJ1-5, with D perhaps TRBD1 (5 bases). Germline CDR1 is MNHGY and CDR2 is SAAAGT. V lost 1 base and J 6 bases, leaving 10 bases between the germline ends. CDR3 length equals 14 residues. For the CDR3, the DNA is TGTGCCAGCAGTTACTGGCAGGGTGGTCAGCCCCAGCATTTT. Translating it yields CASSYWQGGQPQHF.

There are many counts of this clonotype. The chain uses TRBV7-6 and TRBJ2-3; tentatively, D is TRBD2 (6 bases). Germline CDR1 and CDR2: SGHVS and FNYEAQ. V lost 4 bases to trimming and J lost 5 bases, with 16 bases between them. The length of the CDR3 is 15 residues. Here the CDR3 reads CASSSRRREQDTQYF. In DNA, the CDR3 is TGTGCCAGCAGCTCGAGGCGCCGGGAGCAAGATACGCAGTATTTT. Complete variable domain (other parts from reference TRBV7-6 and TRBJ2-3): GAGVSQSPRYKVTKRGQDVALRCDPISGHVSLYWYRQALGQGPEFLTYFNYEAQQDKSGLPNDRFSAERPEGSISTLTIQRTEQRDSAMYRCASSSRRREQDTQYFGPGTRLTVL.

The chain links TRBV7-9 to TRBJ2-5, with 10 bases that match TRBD1. Germline V gives CDR1 SEHNR, CDR2 FQNEAQ (reference sequence). V lost 8 bases, J lost 4 bases, and 4 bases stayed unmatched. The CDR3 has 13 residues. The CDR3 is CASSGTGVETQYF. For the CDR3, the DNA is TGTGCCAGCTCCGGGACAGGGGTAGAGACCCAGTACTTC.

The table lists this clonotype with a few counts. This chain links TRBV19 with TRBJ2-2; a weak D match, TRBD1 (6 bases). Trimming stripped 6 bases from V and 7 bases from J, with 18 bases between. Germline lookup yields CDR1 LNHDA and CDR2 SQIVND (reference sequence). This CDR3 has 15 residues. This chain's CDR3 is CASRVMGASGGELFF. For the CDR3, the DNA is TGTGCCAGTAGGGTTATGGGGGCCTCCGGCGGGGAGCTGTTTTTT.

Many counts were recorded for this clonotype. The DNA of the CDR3 is TGTGCCAGCAGTGTGGGGAGCAATCAGCCCCAGCATTTT. Its protein product is CASSVGSNQPQHF. This chain connects TRBV2 to TRBJ1-5, with unresolved D. With 4 bases removed from V and 1 base from J, the gap between germline ends came to 5 bases. The germline V gene encodes CDR1 SNHLY and CDR2 FYNNEI. This CDR3 has 13 amino acids.

This clonotype occurred many times. The chain couples TRBV7-2 to TRBJ2-1; the match to TRBD2 covers 8 bases. CDR3 length: 16 amino acids. Germline trimming cut 4 bases from V and 5 bases from J; bases unmatched to any gene: 10. Germline V gene sequence: CDR1 SGHTA, CDR2 FQGNSA. The CDR3 nucleotides read TGTGCCAGCAGCTCAAGCCCGGGACTAGGGGACAATGAGCAGTTCTTC. The encoded protein is CASSSSPGLGDNEQFF.

A few counts support this clonotype. J is TRBJ1-1 and V is TRBV12-3 or TRBV12-4, with D unresolved. Trimming stripped 6 bases from V and 1 base from J, with 15 bases between. CDR3 length equals 15 residues. CDR3 in amino acids: CASRFPGVENTEAFF. For the CDR3, the DNA is TGTGCCAGCAGATTCCCGGGAGTGGAGAACACTGAAGCTTTCTTT.

V and J are TRBV7-9 and TRBJ1-2; 8 nucleotides match TRBD1. The trim removed 5 bases at V and 4 bases at J, leaving 12 bases unmatched. Germline CDR1 is SEHNR and CDR2 is FQNEAQ (reference sequence). The CDR3 is 16 residues long. The CDR3 DNA reads TGTGCCAGCAGCCTCCCCATGACAGGGGAAGTCTATGGCTACACCTTC. Encoded protein: CASSLPMTGEVYGYTF.

A few counts support this clonotype. The rearrangement links TRBV10-3 to TRBJ1-2, with 7 bases matching TRBD1. The CDR3 is 15 residues long. Germline CDR1 ENHRY, CDR2 SYGVKD. The V gene end was trimmed by 7 bases and the J gene end by 1 base; junction bases not matched to a gene: 9. The DNA for the CDR3 is TGTGCCATCACCCAGAGGGGACAGAGTAACTATGGCTACACCTTC. Its protein product is CAITQRGQSNYGYTF.

This clonotype was seen a single time. This rearrangement joins TRBV12-5 to TRBJ2-2, with D possibly matching TRBD2 (5 bases). The germline CDR1 and CDR2 sequences are LGHNT and FRNRAP. The CDR3 is 15 amino acids. V was cut by 4 bases and J by 5 bases, with 14 bases left in between. The CDR3 reads CASGSDLLKTGELFF. The CDR3 DNA reads TGTGCTAGTGGTTCGGACTTGTTGAAAACCGGGGAGCTGTTTTTT. The full variable domain, with the rest looked up from reference TRBV12-5 and TRBJ2-2, is DARVTQTPRHKVTEMGQEVTMRCQPILGHNTVFWYRQTMMQGLELLAYFRNRAPLDDSGMPKDRFSAEMPDATLATLKIQPSEPRDSAVYFCASGSDLLKTGELFFGEGSRLTVL.